This paragraph reports one T cell receptor beta chain. The junction had 7 bases not matched to a gene; V was cut back by 5 bases and J by 4 bases. Germline loops: CDR1 MNHEY, CDR2 SMNVEV (reference sequence). The CDR3 extends over 16 amino acids. Methods used by the authors: Using reference gene primer amplification, nucleated cell counts were estimated. Clones were sequenced by immunoSEQ multiplex PCR, and TCRdb holds only the in-frame ones, with some missing. V, J and clone size derive from that table, while D and trimming were established from the DNA sequence. Here the sample spans 99,000 or so clones, more than 80% being singletons. This entry is derived from a study of blood T cell repertoires in COVID-19. Across the whole study: Collection of acute and convalescent COVID-19 samples took place in the United States, Italy and Spain.

The TCR originated in a woman in her 70s with acute or convalescent COVID-19. Sequences were obtained from peripheral blood. The chain carries TRBV27 and TRBJ2-7; 14 bases line up with TRBD2. CDR3: CASSPRGTSGSYEQYF. The CDR3 bases are TGTGCCAGCAGTCCCAGGGGGACTAGCGGGAGTTACGAGCAGTACTTC.